This is a list of T cell receptor beta chains from one sample in a study of T cells expressing NK-cell markers. From the 5' RACE reads, TCRdb lists one entry per CDR3 protein and no DNA. Here the sample table reports 350,000 to 400,000 distinct CDR3 sequences. Sample: blood T cells: a sorted CD56 or NKG2C T cell subset, CD4+ or CD8+ T cells, or bulk PBMC T cells (not recorded which). The receptors here all came from a woman aged 45-59 years in good health. The CDR3 runs from the conserved cysteine through the conserved F or W.

>TRBV29-1|TRBJ1-1
CSVVGTRLDRGLNTEAFF
>TRBV6-5|TRBJ2-1
CASSYSGGWTYNEQFF
>TRBV6-5|TRBJ1-1
CASSGYRARNTEAFF
>TRBV25-1|TRBJ1-1
CASSDRGAPGTEAFF
>TRBV7-6|TRBJ2-2
CASSLASGRLNTGELFF
>TRBV5-1|TRBJ2-3
CASSLVSAVTDTQYF
>TRBV5-1|TRBJ2-5
CASSSGGSGGVETQYF
>TRBV12-3/TRBV12-4|TRBJ2-7
CASSYLEREQYF
>TRBV11-3|TRBJ2-1
CASSYSGSGEQFF
>TRBV19|TRBJ2-7
CASSRRRDRTSYEQYF
>TRBV4-1|TRBJ2-1
CASSQLIREGQFF
>TRBV6-5|TRBJ2-1
CASRQGSSEQFF
>TRBV5-1|TRBJ2-2
CASTTGTPSTGELFF
>TRBV12-3/TRBV12-4|TRBJ2-3
CASRQGFSTDTQYF
>TRBV5-6|TRBJ2-1
CASSYSRDSSYNEQFF
>TRBV6-2/TRBV6-3|TRBJ1-5
CASTFLPGQGARGNQPQHF
>TRBV10-3|TRBJ2-1
CAISGLAGADNEQFF
>TRBV12-3/TRBV12-4|TRBJ2-3
CASRYRDRRTDTQYF
>TRBV6-1|TRBJ1-1
CASNSGQEIPKAFF
>TRBV6-5|TRBJ1-5
CASSKGQGMSQPQHF
>TRBV6-5|TRBJ2-2
CAIFLGRPQNTGELFF
>TRBV29-1|TRBJ2-7
CSVEGQGGRYEQYF
>TRBV18|TRBJ2-7
CASSPSGGREQYF
>TRBV12-3/TRBV12-4|TRBJ2-2
CASRTGATGELFF
>TRBV20-1|TRBJ2-5
CSATSGRPTQETQYF
>TRBV5-1|TRBJ2-7
CASSLAPGEQYF
>TRBV12-3/TRBV12-4|TRBJ2-7
CASSYPPGIQYF
>TRBV12-5|TRBJ2-3
CASGLGLPTDTQYF
>TRBV3-1|TRBJ2-1
CASSRRLVNEQFF
>TRBV2|TRBJ2-1
CASSPSGRLQFF
>TRBV12-3/TRBV12-4|TRBJ2-7
CASSRGYEQYF
>TRBV6-1|TRBJ1-3
CASSGGQGGNTIYF
>TRBV20-1|TRBJ2-1
CSAISGRGNEQFF
>TRBV7-6|TRBJ2-1
CASSPAPLAGVSEQFF
>TRBV27|TRBJ2-1
CASSLGLAGGNRPYNEQFF
>TRBV5-1|TRBJ2-4
CASSGLAGEAKNIQYF
>TRBV29-1|TRBJ1-3
CSGQNSGNTIYF
>TRBV5-1|TRBJ2-1
CASSLEAGTGYNEQFF
>TRBV28|TRBJ1-1
CATGRTNTEAFF
>TRBV11-3|TRBJ1-4
CASSLVAGSSEKLFF
>TRBV4-1|TRBJ1-2
CASSPTGTGYGYTF
>TRBV2|TRBJ2-7
CASSLPGLAGNRLYF
>TRBV29-1|TRBJ1-1
CSVAGGFEAFF
>TRBV24-1|TRBJ2-3
CATSDWITQYF